The 3 T cell receptor beta chains listed next were all sequenced from one sample in a study of blood T cell repertoires in COVID-19. Using immunoSEQ multiplex PCR, the repertoire was profiled, and TCRdb retains in-frame clones only, with some absent. Of roughly 200,000 clones in the sample, 70% to 90% are singletons; the top ten hold roughly 11%. Sequencing was carried out using peripheral blood. The receptor set was obtained from a human donor with active or convalescent COVID-19. The donor label of this sample is uncertain.

The chain recombines TRBV7-9 with TRBJ2-1; D gene uncertain. V was cut by 5 bases and J by 0 bases, with 17 bases left in between. CDR1 is SEHNR, CDR2 FQNEAQ, per germline (reference sequence). The CDR3 contains 17 residues. The DNA of the CDR3 is TGTGCCAGCAGCCCGCCTAGTACCCCGAGCTCCTACAATGAGCAGTTCTTC. Translating it yields CASSPPSTPSSYNEQFF.

This clone has a handful of counts. The rearrangement joins TRBV7-6 to TRBJ2-5, with D perhaps TRBD1 (6 bases). The CDR3 length is 14 residues. V gave up 8 bases and J gave up 0 bases, with 13 bases separating them. Per the germline V gene, CDR1 is SGHVS and CDR2 is FNYEAQ. CDR3 region: CASGKGTYQETQYF. CDR3 in DNA: TGTGCCAGCGGGAAGGGGACATACCAAGAGACCCAGTACTTC.

The chain recombines TRBV7-3 with TRBJ1-3, with TRBD1 matching 8 bases. This CDR3 is 15 amino acids long. Germline CDR1 SGHTA, CDR2 FQGTGA. Germline trimming cut 5 bases from V and 2 bases from J; bases unmatched to any gene: 5. The CDR3 DNA reads as TGTGCCAGCAGCCCAGGGGGCAGAACTGGAAACACCATATATTTT. It encodes CASSPGGRTGNTIYF.